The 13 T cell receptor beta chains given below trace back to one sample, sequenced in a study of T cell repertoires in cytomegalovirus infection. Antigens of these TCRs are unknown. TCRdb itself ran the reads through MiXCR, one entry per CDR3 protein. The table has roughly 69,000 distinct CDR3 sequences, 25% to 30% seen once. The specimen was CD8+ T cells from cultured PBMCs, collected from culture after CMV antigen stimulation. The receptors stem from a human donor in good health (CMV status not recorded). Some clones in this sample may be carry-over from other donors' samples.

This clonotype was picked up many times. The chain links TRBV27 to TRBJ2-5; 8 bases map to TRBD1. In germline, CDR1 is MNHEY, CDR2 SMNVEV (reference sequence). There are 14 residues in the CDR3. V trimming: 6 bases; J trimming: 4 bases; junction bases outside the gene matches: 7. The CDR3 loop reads CASSGQGARETQYF. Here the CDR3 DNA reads TGTGCCAGCAGCGGACAGGGTGCTCGAGAGACCCAGTACTTC.

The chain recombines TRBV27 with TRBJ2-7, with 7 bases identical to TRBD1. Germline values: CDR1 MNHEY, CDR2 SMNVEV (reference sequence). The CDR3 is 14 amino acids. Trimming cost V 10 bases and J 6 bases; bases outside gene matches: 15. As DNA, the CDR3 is TGTGCCACCAACTCTCCGACAGGGTCTGGCGAGCAGTACTTC. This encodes CATNSPTGSGEQYF.

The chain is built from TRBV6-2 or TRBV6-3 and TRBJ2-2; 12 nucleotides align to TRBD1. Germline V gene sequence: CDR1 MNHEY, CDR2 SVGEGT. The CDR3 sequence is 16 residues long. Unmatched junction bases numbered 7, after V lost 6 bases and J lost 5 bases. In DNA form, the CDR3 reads TGTGCCAGCAGCACCGGGACAGGGGGCGTTACCGGGGAGCTGTTTTTT. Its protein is CASSTGTGGVTGELFF.

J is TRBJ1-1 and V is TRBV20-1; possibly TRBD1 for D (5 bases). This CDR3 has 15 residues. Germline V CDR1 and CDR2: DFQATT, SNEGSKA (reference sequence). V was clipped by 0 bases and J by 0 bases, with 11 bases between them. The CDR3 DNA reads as TGCAGTGCTAGAGACAGGGAGTCCTTGAACACTGAAGCTTTCTTT. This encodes CSARDRESLNTEAFF.

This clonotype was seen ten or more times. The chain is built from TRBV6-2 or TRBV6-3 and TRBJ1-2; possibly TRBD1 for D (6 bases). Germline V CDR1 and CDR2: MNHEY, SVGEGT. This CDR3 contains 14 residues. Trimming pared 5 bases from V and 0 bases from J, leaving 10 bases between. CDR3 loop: CASSDWTANYGYTF. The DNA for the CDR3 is TGTGCCAGCAGTGATTGGACAGCTAACTATGGCTACACCTTC.

CDR3 in amino acids: CASSPYTGSGTDTQYF. CDR3 sequence (DNA): TGTGCCAGCAGCCCATACACAGGGAGTGGCACAGATACGCAGTATTTT. V is TRBV7-6 and J is TRBJ2-3; D is perhaps TRBD1 (6 bases). This CDR3 has 16 amino acids. V lost 5 bases and J lost 1, with 16 bases in between. Per germline, CDR1 SGHVS and CDR2 FNYEAQ.

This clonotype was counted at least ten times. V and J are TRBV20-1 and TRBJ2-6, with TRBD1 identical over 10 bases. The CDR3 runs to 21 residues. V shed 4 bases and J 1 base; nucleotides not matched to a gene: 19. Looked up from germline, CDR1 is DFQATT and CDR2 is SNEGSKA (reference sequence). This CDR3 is CSATGQNDGTGVVSGANVLTF. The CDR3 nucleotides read TGCAGTGCTACCGGACAAAACGACGGGACAGGGGTTGTGTCTGGGGCCAACGTCCTGACTTTC.

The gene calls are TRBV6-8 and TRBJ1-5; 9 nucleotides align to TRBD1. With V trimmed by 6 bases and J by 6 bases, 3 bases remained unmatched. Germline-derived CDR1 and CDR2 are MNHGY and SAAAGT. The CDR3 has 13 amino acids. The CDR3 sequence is CASRGQGGQPQHF. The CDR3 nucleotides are TGTGCCAGCAGGGGACAGGGAGGTCAGCCCCAGCATTTT.

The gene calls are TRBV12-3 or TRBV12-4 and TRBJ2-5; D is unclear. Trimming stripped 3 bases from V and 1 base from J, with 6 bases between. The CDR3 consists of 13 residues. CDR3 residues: CASSFTAQETQYF. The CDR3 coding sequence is TGTGCCAGCAGTTTTACAGCCCAAGAGACCCAGTACTTC.

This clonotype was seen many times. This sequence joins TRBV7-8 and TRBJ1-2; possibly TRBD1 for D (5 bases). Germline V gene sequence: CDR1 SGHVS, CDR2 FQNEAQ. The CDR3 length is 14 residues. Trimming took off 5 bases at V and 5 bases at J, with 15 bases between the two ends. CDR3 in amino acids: CASSPGDRSYGYTF. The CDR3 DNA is TGTGCCAGCAGCCCCGGGGACCGCAGTTATGGCTACACCTTC.

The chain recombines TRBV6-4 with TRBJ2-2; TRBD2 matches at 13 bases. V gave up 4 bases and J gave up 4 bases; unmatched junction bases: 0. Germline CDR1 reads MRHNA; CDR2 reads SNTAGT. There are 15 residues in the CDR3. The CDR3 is CASSGTSGSTGELFF. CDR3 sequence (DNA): TGTGCCAGCAGTGGGACTAGCGGGAGCACCGGGGAGCTGTTTTTT.

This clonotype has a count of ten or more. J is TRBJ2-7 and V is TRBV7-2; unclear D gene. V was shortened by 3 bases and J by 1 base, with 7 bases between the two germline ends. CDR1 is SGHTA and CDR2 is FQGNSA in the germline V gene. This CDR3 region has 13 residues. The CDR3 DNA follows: TGTGCCAGCAGCTTTGGGGAATCCTACGAGCAGTACTTC. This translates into CASSFGESYEQYF.

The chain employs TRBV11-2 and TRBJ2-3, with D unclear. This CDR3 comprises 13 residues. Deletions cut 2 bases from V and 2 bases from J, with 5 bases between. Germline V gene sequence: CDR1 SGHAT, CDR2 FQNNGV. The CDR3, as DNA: TGTGCCAGCAGCTTATGGTACACAGATACGCAGTATTTT. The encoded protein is CASSLWYTDTQYF.